One and the same sample provided the 3 T cell receptor beta chains below, sequenced in a study of blood T cell repertoires in COVID-19. Clones were read by immunoSEQ multiplex PCR, and TCRdb kept only the in-frame ones, dropping some. The sample shows over 85,000 clones, 70% to 90% of them seen only once. Material: peripheral blood. Every receptor here comes from a human donor with COVID-19, enrolled during active disease. The donor label of this sample is uncertain.

The CDR3 nucleotides are TGCAGCGTTGAGCTAGGACTAGCGGGGAGGCAGTACTTC. It codes for CSVELGLAGRQYF. This chain links TRBV29-1 with TRBJ2-5; the match to TRBD2 covers 12 bases. Germline-derived CDR1 and CDR2 are SQVTM and ANQGSEA. V lost 3 bases, J lost 11 bases, and 7 bases stayed unmatched. The CDR3 spans 13 residues.

The DNA for the CDR3 is TGTGCCAGCAGCTTCCCCGGACAGTCGGTTAATACCTTC. Amino acid sequence: CASSFPGQSVNTF. The chain combines TRBV11-2 with TRBJ1-2; tentative D call: TRBD1 (6 bases). This CDR3 spans 13 amino acids. Trimming took 3 bases from V and 14 from J, leaving 19 bases between them. Per the germline V gene, CDR1 is SGHAT and CDR2 is FQNNGV.

The chain has TRBV5-4 and TRBJ2-3; 8 bases agree with TRBD1. This CDR3 is built from 15 residues. CDR1 is SGHNT and CDR2 is YYREEE in the germline V gene (reference sequence). With V trimmed by 3 bases and J by 1 base, 4 bases remained unmatched. The CDR3 is CASSSETGGTDTQYF. The CDR3 region has the DNA TGTGCCAGCAGCTCCGAGACAGGGGGCACAGATACGCAGTATTTT.